The 18 T cell receptor beta chains presented below share a single source sample, sequenced in a study of cytomegalovirus exposure and HLA in healthy donors. Use of 60 Vbeta and 13 Jbeta primers characterized the PCR. Profiling relied on immunoSEQ multiplex PCR, and the TCRdb table lists in-frame clones only, not all of them. The sample carries about 150,000 clones, about 74% recorded once. The sample taken for sequencing was PBMCs. The receptors here all came from a man aged 40-55 years in good health and CMV-seropositive.

This CDR3 is CASSQDGGRSEQYF. As DNA, the CDR3 is TGTGCCAGCAGCCAGGACGGCGGGAGATCCGAGCAGTACTTC. The V call is TRBV9, the J call TRBJ2-7, with 7 bases lining up with TRBD2. The length of the CDR3 is 14 residues. The ends lost 4 bases at V and 6 bases at J; junction bases unmatched: 10. Germline CDR1 is SGDLS and CDR2 is YYNGEE. The whole variable domain, filled in from reference TRBV9 and TRBJ2-7, reads DSGVTQTPKHLITATGQRVTLRCSPRSGDLSVYWYQQSLDQGLQFLIQYYNGEERAKGNILERFSAQQFPDLHSELNLSSLELGDSALYFCASSQDGGRSEQYFGPGTRLTVT.

This clone was detected only a few times. A read error may produce the germline difference seen at one junction end. This chain uses TRBV19 with TRBJ2-1; TRBD1 is a possible D gene (6 bases). The CDR3 sequence is 14 residues long. Germline V CDR1 and CDR2: LNHDA, SQIVND (reference sequence). The CDR3 loop reads CASSIGTGYSEQFF. Here the CDR3 DNA reads TGTGCCAGTAGTATAGGAACAGGGTACAGTGAGCAGTTCTTC.

V is TRBV6-6 and J is TRBJ1-2; 9 positions agree with TRBD1. The germline V gene encodes CDR1 MNHNY and CDR2 SVGAGI (reference sequence). The junction had 8 bases not matched to a gene; V was cut back by 5 bases and J by 4 bases. This CDR3 spans 15 amino acids. In DNA, the CDR3 is TGTGCCAGCAGTCCCGGGACAGGGACTATCTATGGCTACACCTTC. Amino acids: CASSPGTGTIYGYTF.

V usage is TRBV7-9 and J usage is TRBJ2-2, with TRBD1 matching 9 bases. The CDR3 sequence is 16 residues long. Trimming at V came to 7 bases and at J to 1 base, leaving 7 bases not matched to a gene. CDR1 and CDR2 from the germline V gene are SEHNR and FQNEAQ (reference sequence). CDR3 residues: CASTFRDRENTGELFF. The CDR3, as DNA: TGTGCCAGCACCTTCCGGGACAGGGAGAACACCGGGGAGCTGTTTTTT.

V usage is TRBV5-1 and J usage is TRBJ2-5, with 7 bases fitting TRBD2. V was pared by 6 bases and J by 4 bases, with 3 bases of the junction left unmatched. Looked up from germline, CDR1 is SGHRS and CDR2 is YFSETQ. The CDR3 totals 12 residues. CDR3 bases: TGCGCCAGCACTAGCGGCTTAGAGACCCAGTACTTC. Its protein product is CASTSGLETQYF.

This clone turned up a few times. The chain joins TRBV6-5 to TRBJ1-2; D is perhaps TRBD1 (5 bases). Trimming took 5 bases from V and 7 from J, leaving 17 bases between them. Germline V gene data show CDR1 as MNHEY and CDR2 as SVGAGI. This CDR3 contains 14 residues. CDR3 coding DNA: TGTGCCAGCAGTGGGACTGCCCCCGGGGGTGGCTACACCTTC. Residues: CASSGTAPGGGYTF.

The chain is built from TRBV7-3 and TRBJ2-3; 9 bases agree with TRBD2. Germline CDR1 reads SGHTA; CDR2 reads FQGTGA. This CDR3 is 16 amino acids long. V trimming: 5 bases; J trimming: 3 bases; junction bases outside the gene matches: 9. CDR3 sequence (DNA): TGTGCCAGCAGCCTCATAGCGGGAGTTTCTACAGATACGCAGTATTTT. This translates into CASSLIAGVSTDTQYF.

V usage is TRBV5-1 and J usage is TRBJ2-1; TRBD2 matches 8 bases. The CDR3 totals 15 residues. Trimming took 7 bases from V and 2 from J; bases not matched to a gene: 8. Germline lookup yields CDR1 SGHRS and CDR2 YFSETQ. The CDR3: CASSPAGATYNEQFF. The CDR3 bases are TGCGCCAGCTCCCCAGCGGGGGCTACCTACAATGAGCAGTTCTTC.

This clone came up once. CDR3 nucleotide sequence: TGTGCCAGCAGCCCGACCGGGACAGGAATCTACAATGAGCAGTTCTTC. This translates into CASSPTGTGIYNEQFF. V usage is TRBV4-2 and J usage is TRBJ2-1; 8 positions agree with TRBD1. The length of the CDR3 is 16 residues. The V gene end was trimmed by 4 bases and the J gene end by 3 bases; junction bases not matched to a gene: 8. Germline CDR1 reads LGHNA; CDR2 reads YNFKEQ.

The chain employs TRBV5-4 and TRBJ2-1; tentatively, D is TRBD2 (6 bases). Germline V gene lookup returns CDR1 SGHNT and CDR2 YYREEE (reference sequence). Trimming took 0 bases from V and 10 from J, leaving 11 bases between them. CDR3 length: 13 residues. The CDR3 DNA follows: TGTGCCAGCAGCTTGGAGGAGGGCCCCGAGCAGTTCTTC. Translating it yields CASSLEEGPEQFF.

This chain joins TRBV5-1 and TRBJ2-7; a weak D match, TRBD1 (6 bases). This CDR3 is 13 amino acids long. V was cut by 5 bases and J by 5 bases, with 14 bases left in between. Germline CDR1 is SGHRS and CDR2 is YFSETQ. The CDR3 here is CASRYSQGNEQYF. CDR3 sequence (DNA): TGCGCCAGCAGATACTCACAGGGTAACGAGCAGTACTTC.

The rearrangement links TRBV5-4 to TRBJ2-3; possibly TRBD2 for D (5 bases). The V gene's germline CDR1 is SGHNT and CDR2 YYREEE (reference sequence). Trimming pared 4 bases from V and 3 bases from J, leaving 12 bases between. There are 14 residues in the CDR3. The CDR3 is CASSPSGFTDTQYF. The CDR3 DNA sequence: TGTGCCAGCAGCCCGAGCGGATTTACAGATACGCAGTATTTT.

J is TRBJ2-3 and V is TRBV4-1; D possibly corresponds to TRBD2 (5 bases). The CDR3 totals 14 residues. Per germline, CDR1 MGHRA and CDR2 YSYEKL. V lost 3 bases to trimming and J lost 2 bases, with 9 bases between them. The CDR3 region is CASSHGLATDTQYF. The CDR3 nucleotides read TGCGCCAGCAGCCACGGTCTAGCCACAGATACGCAGTATTTT.

The chain recombines TRBV5-1 with TRBJ2-5; 10 nucleotides agree with TRBD2. The CDR3 is made up of 15 amino acids. Germline-derived CDR1 and CDR2 are SGHRS and YFSETQ. With V trimmed by 2 bases and J by 11 bases, 12 bases remained unmatched. As DNA, the CDR3 is TGCGCCAGCAGCTTACGGACTAGCGGTTTCGGGGAGCAGTACTTC. As protein: CASSLRTSGFGEQYF.

CDR3 in amino acids: CASSLTQGQPQHF. CDR3 bases: TGTGCCAGCAGCTTAACCCAGGGCCAGCCCCAGCATTTT. V gene TRBV7-2 combines with J gene TRBJ1-5; perhaps TRBD1 as D (5 bases). Trimming took 2 bases from V and 7 from J, leaving 9 bases between them. There are 13 residues in the CDR3. The germline V gene encodes CDR1 SGHTA and CDR2 FQGNSA.

The chain has TRBV4-1 and TRBJ2-1, with TRBD2 identical over 8 bases. Trimming took 4 bases from V and 1 from J; bases not matched to a gene: 15. CDR1 MGHRA and CDR2 YSYEKL come from the germline V gene. This CDR3 has 19 residues. The CDR3 protein is CASSPLGGVQSGSYNEQFF. CDR3 nucleotides: TGCGCCAGCAGCCCCCTCGGGGGGGTGCAGTCCGGGTCCTACAATGAGCAGTTCTTC.

This chain connects TRBV9 to TRBJ1-1; 11 bases fit TRBD1. V gave up 4 bases and J gave up 4 bases; unmatched junction bases: 3. The CDR3 contains 14 residues. Per the germline V gene, CDR1 is SGDLS and CDR2 is YYNGEE. The CDR3 loop reads CASSRGQGATEAFF. The CDR3 DNA follows: TGTGCCAGCAGCCGTGGACAGGGGGCCACTGAAGCTTTCTTT.

The chain combines TRBV5-8 with TRBJ2-4; weak D call: TRBD1 (6 bases). V gave up 4 bases and J gave up 6 bases, with 17 bases separating them. The germline CDR1 and CDR2 sequences are SGHTS and YDEGEE. The CDR3 runs to 15 residues. This CDR3 reads CASSLGTPSRNIQYF. For the CDR3, the DNA is TGTGCCAGCAGCCTAGGGACACCGTCCCGAAACATTCAGTACTTC.